This T cell receptor beta chain stems from a study of beta chain features in type 1 diabetes. Details on this clone: Antigen specificity is unknown.

Findings and limits, study-wide: TCRB CDR3s were moderately but significantly shorter in Type 1 diabetes patients in all four CD4+ subsets.

This CDR3 has 16 amino acids. The V gene lost 4 bases and the J gene lost 8 bases, with 24 bases spanning the gap. Germline assignment: CDR1 SGDLS and CDR2 YYNGEE. Expressed TCRB transcripts got sequenced, as all isolated RNA was reverse transcribed. The table came from immunoSEQ multiplex PCR; TCRdb's copy has only in-frame clones and leaves some out. The sample records 250,000 to 300,000 clones, roughly 13% being singletons. The source material was naive CD4+ T cells from blood. The chain links TRBV9 to TRBJ1-2; D remains ambiguous. This clonotype was obtained from a man in his thirties or forties with type 1 diabetes. CDR3 loop: CASSPGLGTTTGGYTF. DNA for the CDR3: TGTGCCAGCAGCCCCGGCCTAGGCACCACTACCGGCGGCTACACCTTC.